Listed below are T cell receptor beta chains from one sample, sequenced in a study of vaccination and CD4 T cells after COVID-19. TCRdb re-called the PCR reads through MiXCR, storing one row per CDR3 protein. Here the sample spans roughly 9,200 distinct CDR3 sequences, roughly 27% being singletons. For these receptors, no antigen is known. Material for sequencing was CD4+ T cells from blood, cultured in vitro. The origin of the receptors is a human donor in good health. The CDR3 runs from the conserved cysteine through the conserved F or W. The order of the fields is J gene, D gene, V gene, clone size, CDR3 protein, CDR3 DNA. A D gene is named only where the DNA matches it firmly. Size is stated for part of the rows, as once, few or many counts, or as a class when the clone is expanded.

TRBJ2-2 NA TRBV5-1 once CASSLLGDGGELFF TGCGCCAGCAGCTTGTTAGGGGACGGCGGGGAGCTGTTTTTT
TRBJ2-7 NA TRBV6-1 NA CASSSGRGVGYEQYF TGTGCCAGCTCTTCGGGCAGGGGGGTCGGGTACGAGCAGTACTTC
TRBJ1-1 NA TRBV6-1 NA CASRKAANTEAFF TGTGCCAGCCGTAAGGCAGCGAACACTGAAGCTTTCTTT
TRBJ1-2 TRBD1 TRBV25-1 few CASSESGTGIYGYTF TGTGCCAGCAGTGAATCCGGGACAGGGATCTATGGCTACACCTTC
TRBJ2-2 TRBD2 TRBV6-2/TRBV6-3 few CASSLLAGGPGTGELFF TGTGCCAGCAGCCTACTAGCGGGAGGGCCAGGCACCGGGGAGCTGTTTTTT
TRBJ2-1 TRBD2 TRBV5-1 NA CASSPGLAGYNEQFF TGCGCCAGCAGCCCGGGACTAGCGGGTTACAATGAGCAGTTCTTC
TRBJ2-5 NA TRBV20-1 few CSAGGGKETQYF TGCAGTGCAGGGGGGGGAAAAGAGACCCAGTACTTC
TRBJ1-1 NA TRBV16 NA CASSQFGGRSAFF TGTGCCAGCAGCCAATTCGGGGGGCGTTCGGCTTTCTTT
TRBJ2-2 TRBD2 TRBV7-2 few CASSHLAGEGGELFF TGTGCCAGCAGCCATCTAGCGGGAGAGGGCGGGGAGCTGTTTTTT
TRBJ1-6 NA TRBV6-1 few CASHPPGDNSPLHF TGTGCCAGCCATCCACCGGGAGATAATTCACCCCTCCACTTT
TRBJ1-2 NA TRBV6-1 few CASSPNPDTLSYGYTF TGTGCCAGCAGCCCAAACCCGGACACTCTCTCCTATGGCTACACCTTC
TRBJ1-5 NA TRBV20-1 NA CSASTPQWGSNQPQHF TGCAGTGCATCTACCCCTCAGTGGGGATCCAATCAGCCCCAGCATTTT
TRBJ2-5 TRBD2 TRBV20-1 few CSARSLAGRSETQYF TGCAGTGCTAGATCCCTAGCGGGAAGGTCGGAGACCCAGTACTTC
TRBJ2-2 NA TRBV7-3 few CASSLSGFTGELFF TGTGCCAGCAGCTTATCCGGGTTTACCGGGGAGCTGTTTTTT
TRBJ2-5 NA TRBV30 NA CAWSPPGEETQYF TGTGCCTGGAGTCCTCCGGGAGAGGAGACCCAGTACTTC
TRBJ2-5 NA TRBV9 few CASSPELSWGERETQYF TGTGCCAGCAGCCCGGAGTTGAGCTGGGGGGAGAGGGAGACCCAGTACTTC
TRBJ2-5 NA TRBV20-1 NA CSERGRGIETQYF TGCAGTGAAAGGGGCAGGGGAATAGAGACCCAGTACTTC
TRBJ1-6 NA TRBV3-1 NA CASSQGQINSPLHF TGTGCCAGCAGCCAAGGACAAATTAATTCACCCCTCCACTTT
TRBJ2-1 TRBD2 TRBV6-4 NA CASRLSSGRNEQFF TGTGCCAGCAGGCTGTCTAGCGGGAGAAATGAGCAGTTCTTC
TRBJ1-5 NA TRBV6-5 few CASSYGRRDQPQHF TGTGCCAGCAGTTATGGGAGGCGAGATCAGCCCCAGCATTTT
TRBJ2-1 NA TRBV6-2/TRBV6-3 few CASSYSTANNEQFF TGTGCCAGCAGTTACTCGACAGCCAACAATGAGCAGTTCTTC
TRBJ2-1 TRBD2 TRBV6-1 once CASCSSGRALGNEQFF TGTGCCAGCTGCAGTAGCGGGAGGGCCCTGGGTAATGAGCAGTTCTTC
TRBJ1-6 NA TRBV12-3/TRBV12-4 few CASSLGRVRGDSPLHF TGTGCCAGCAGTTTAGGTAGAGTCCGTGGAGATTCACCCCTCCACTTT
TRBJ2-4 TRBD1 TRBV19 NA CASSIRGPRVWYF TGTGCCAGTAGTATAAGGGGGCCAAGGGTTTGGTACTTC
TRBJ2-7 NA TRBV28 NA CASSSNPNEQYF TGTGCCAGCAGTTCCAATCCCAACGAGCAGTACTTC
TRBJ1-5 NA TRBV7-2 medium-sized CASSLISGRVDPQHF TGTGCCAGCAGCTTAATCTCAGGGAGAGTCGACCCCCAGCATTTT
TRBJ1-1 NA TRBV19 NA CASSIQGNGATEAFF TGTGCCAGTAGTATACAGGGAAACGGGGCCACTGAAGCTTTCTTT